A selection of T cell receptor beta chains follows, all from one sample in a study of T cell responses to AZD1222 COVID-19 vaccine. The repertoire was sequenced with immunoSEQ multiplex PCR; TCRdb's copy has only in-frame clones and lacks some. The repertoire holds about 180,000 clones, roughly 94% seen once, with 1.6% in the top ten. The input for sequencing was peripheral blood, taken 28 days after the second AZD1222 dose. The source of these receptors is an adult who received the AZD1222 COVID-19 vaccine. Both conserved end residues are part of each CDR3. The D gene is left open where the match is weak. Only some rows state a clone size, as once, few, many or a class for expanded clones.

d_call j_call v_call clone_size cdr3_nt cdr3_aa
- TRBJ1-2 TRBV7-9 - TGTGCCAGCAGCATCCTAGGGCGGGAGCAGGATGGCTACACCTTC CASSILGREQDGYTF
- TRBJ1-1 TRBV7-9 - TGTGCCAGCAGCCCGTCGGGGGGTTCCACTGAAGCTTTCTTT CASSPSGGSTEAFF
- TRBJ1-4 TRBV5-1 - TGCGCCAGCAGCTTTACAGCCGCAACTAATGAAAAACTGTTTTTT CASSFTAATNEKLFF
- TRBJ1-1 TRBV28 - TGTGCCAGCAGTTTAGAGGCAGGGTTTTCGTTCACTGAAGCTTTCTTT CASSLEAGFSFTEAFF
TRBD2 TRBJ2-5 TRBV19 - TGTGCCAGTAGTATCGGACTAGCGGGGGGAACGGGCCAAGAGACCCAGTACTTC CASSIGLAGGTGQETQYF
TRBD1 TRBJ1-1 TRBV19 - TGTGCCAGTAGTATCAGGGGGCAAGTTTGGACTGAAGCTTTCTTT CASSIRGQVWTEAFF
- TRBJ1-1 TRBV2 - TGTGCCAGCAGTTCGGACAGTAGCGCTTTCTTT CASSSDSSAFF
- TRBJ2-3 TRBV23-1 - TGCGCCAGCAGTCAATCCTTGCAGGGGACAGATACGCAGTATTTT CASSQSLQGTDTQYF
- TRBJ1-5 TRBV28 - TGTGCCAGCCGCTTGTATGGGGGCGGTCAGCCCCAGCATTTT CASRLYGGGQPQHF
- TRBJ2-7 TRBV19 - TGTGCCAGTAGTATCACCGGGAGCTCCTACGAGCAGTACTTC CASSITGSSYEQYF
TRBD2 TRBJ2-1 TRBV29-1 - TGCAGCCTGTGGGAGGGAAGCAATGAGCAGTTCTTC CSLWEGSNEQFF
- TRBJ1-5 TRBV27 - TGTGCCAGCAGTTTAAATCTCAATCAGCCCCAGCATTTT CASSLNLNQPQHF
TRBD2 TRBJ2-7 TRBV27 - TGTGCCAGCAGTTTACAAACCCCGGGACTAGCGGACTACGAGCAGTACTTC CASSLQTPGLADYEQYF
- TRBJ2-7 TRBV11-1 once TGTGCCAGCAGCTTATCGCAAGGGGAAACTTACGAGCAGTACTTC CASSLSQGETYEQYF
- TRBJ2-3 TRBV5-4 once TGTGCCAGCAGCTTCTCTATCGGGACCTACACAGATACGCAGTATTTT CASSFSIGTYTDTQYF
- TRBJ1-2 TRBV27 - TGTGCCAGCAGTTTCTCCGCCGGCCCTTATGGCTACACCTTC CASSFSAGPYGYTF
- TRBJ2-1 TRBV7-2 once TGTGCCAGCAGCTTAGCGGGGGTATACAATGAGCAGTTCTTC CASSLAGVYNEQFF
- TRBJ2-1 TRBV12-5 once TGTGCTAGTGGTTTGGCAACCAATGAGCAGTTCTTC CASGLATNEQFF
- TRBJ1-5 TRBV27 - TGTGCCAGCAGCCCGCTTGGTCAGCCCCAGCATTTT CASSPLGQPQHF
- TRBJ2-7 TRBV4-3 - TGCGCCAGCAGCCAAAGGGGCACAGGGAACTACGAGCAGTACTTC CASSQRGTGNYEQYF
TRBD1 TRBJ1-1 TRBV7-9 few TGTGCCAGCAGCTTAAGACAGGGGGCGGGGAACACTGAAGCTTTCTTT CASSLRQGAGNTEAFF
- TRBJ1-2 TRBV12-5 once TGTGCTAGTGGTCATGGGACGTCAGCTAGTGGCTACACCTTC CASGHGTSASGYTF
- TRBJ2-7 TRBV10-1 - TGCGCCAGCTCCGTGAACCGGGCGGGGGAGCAGTACTTC CASSVNRAGEQYF
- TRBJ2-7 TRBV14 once TGTGCCAGCAGCGCGACAGGTTCCTACGAGCAGTACTTC CASSATGSYEQYF
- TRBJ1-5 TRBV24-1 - TGTGCCACCAGTGATTTTAATCAGCCCCAGCATTTT CATSDFNQPQHF
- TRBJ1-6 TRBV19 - TGTGCCAGTACCCGATGGGCAGGATATGGGGAACCCCTCCACTTT CASTRWAGYGEPLHF
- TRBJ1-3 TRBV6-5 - TGTGCCAGCAGTTACTCTACGGACGGGGGAAACACCATATATTTT CASSYSTDGGNTIYF
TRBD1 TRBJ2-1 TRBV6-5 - TGTGCCAGCTCCCGGGACAGGGAGAGGAATGAGCAGTTCTTC CASSRDRERNEQFF
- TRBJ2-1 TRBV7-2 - TGTGCCAGCAGCTCACCTCTCCCCGGAGAGCAGTTCTTC CASSSPLPGEQFF
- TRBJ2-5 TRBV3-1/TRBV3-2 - TGTGCCAGCAGCCAAGATATCGCGGAGACCCAGTACTTC CASSQDIAETQYF
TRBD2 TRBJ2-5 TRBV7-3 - TGTGCCAGCAGCCCGGGGAGGGGTGAGACCCAGTACTTC CASSPGRGETQYF
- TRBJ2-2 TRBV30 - TGTGCCTGTCCAGGGAGGACAGGGAACACCGGGGAGCTGTTTTTT CACPGRTGNTGELFF
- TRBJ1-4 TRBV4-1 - TGCGCCAGCAGCCCTATCCCGTCCAGAACAACTAATGAAAAACTGTTTTTT CASSPIPSRTTNEKLFF
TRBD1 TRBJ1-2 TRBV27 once TGTGCCAGCAGTCCAGGGGGCTGGGTAGATGGCTACACCTTC CASSPGGWVDGYTF
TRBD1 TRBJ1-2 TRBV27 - TGTGCCAGCAGTCCCAGCTCAGGGGGCTATGGCTACACCTTC CASSPSSGGYGYTF
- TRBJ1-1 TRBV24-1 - TGTGCCACCAGTCGGGGCGCAAACACTGAAGCTTTCTTT CATSRGANTEAFF
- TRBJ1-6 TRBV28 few TGTGCCACAAAACTTAGCTCCTATAATTCACCCCTCCACTTT CATKLSSYNSPLHF
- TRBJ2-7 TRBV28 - TGTGCCAGCAGTTTGCGGGCCTACGAGCAGTACTTC CASSLRAYEQYF
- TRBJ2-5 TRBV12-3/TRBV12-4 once TGTGCCAGCAGTAGGAGCCAAGAGATGACCCAGTACTTC CASSRSQEMTQYF
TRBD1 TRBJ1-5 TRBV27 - TGTGCCAGCAGTCCACCAAGTGAGACAGGGGCGGTCCGATCGGACAATCAGCCCCAGCATTTT CASSPPSETGAVRSDNQPQHF
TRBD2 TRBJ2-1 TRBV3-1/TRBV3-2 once TGTGCCAGCAGCCTCGGACTAGCGGGAAGAAACAATGAGCAGTTCTTC CASSLGLAGRNNEQFF
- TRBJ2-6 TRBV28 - TGTGCCAGCTCTGGGGCCAACGTCCTGACTTTC CASSGANVLTF
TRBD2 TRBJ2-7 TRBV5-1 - TGCGCCAGCAGCGAAAATTTTAGCGGGAGGGCGTACGAGCAGTACTTC CASSENFSGRAYEQYF
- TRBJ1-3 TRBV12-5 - TGTGCTAGTGGTTTGGGAGCCATGAGCTCTGGAAACACCATATATTTT CASGLGAMSSGNTIYF
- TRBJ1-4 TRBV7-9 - TGTGCCAGCAGCTCATCCGGGACGGCGGCCAGCCTCATGTTTTTT CASSSSGTAASLMFF
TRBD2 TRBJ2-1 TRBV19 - TGTGCCAGTATTGGCGCGGGAGGATGGTTCAATGAAGGGCAGTTCTTC CASIGAGGWFNEGQFF
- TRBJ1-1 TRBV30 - TGTGCCTGGAGTCCCGGGCCGCACAGCATGAACACTGAAGCTTTCTTT CAWSPGPHSMNTEAFF
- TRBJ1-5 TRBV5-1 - TGCGCCAGCAGCTTGGTTGGGGGTTTCAATCAGCCCCAGCATTTT CASSLVGGFNQPQHF
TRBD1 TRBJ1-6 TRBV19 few TGTGCCAGCCAGGGCGGCGACAGGGGGCCGTCAGGCTCACCCCTCCACTTT CASQGGDRGPSGSPLHF
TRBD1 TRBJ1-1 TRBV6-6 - TGTGCCAGCACCGACAGGGGGCTGTCGGGGACTGAAGCTTTCTTT CASTDRGLSGTEAFF
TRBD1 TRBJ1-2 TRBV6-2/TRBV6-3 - TGTGCCAGCAGCTCACCCCCGGGACAGGACTATGGCTACACCTTC CASSSPPGQDYGYTF
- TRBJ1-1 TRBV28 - TGTGCCAGCAGTTTATGGGCTAGGGGGGGCGTGTCATCGGACACTGAAGCTTTCTTT CASSLWARGGVSSDTEAFF
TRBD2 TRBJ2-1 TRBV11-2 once TGTGCCAGCAGCCAACTAGCGGGACTTCCTTACAATGAGCAGTTCTTC CASSQLAGLPYNEQFF
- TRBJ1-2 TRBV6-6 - TGTGCCAGCAGCCCAAGGGCAGGGATCACTAACTATGGCTACACCTTC CASSPRAGITNYGYTF
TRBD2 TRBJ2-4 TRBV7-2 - TGTGCCAGCAGCCCGCAGGGAGCGGGGGTCTCGCCCAAAAACATTCAGTACTTC CASSPQGAGVSPKNIQYF
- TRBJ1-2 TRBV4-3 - TGCGCCAGCAGCCAAGGCTTACCAGGGGCTTATGGCTACACCTTC CASSQGLPGAYGYTF
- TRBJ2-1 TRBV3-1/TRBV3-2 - TGTGCCAGCAGCCCTACTGACGGGCGCTCCTACAATGAGCAGTTCTTC CASSPTDGRSYNEQFF
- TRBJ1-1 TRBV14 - TGTGCCAGCAGCCAAGCTCCGGGGAACACTGAAGCTTTCTTT CASSQAPGNTEAFF
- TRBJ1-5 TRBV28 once TGTGCCAGCACTACCCTGGGGGATAGCAATCAGCCCCAGCATTTT CASTTLGDSNQPQHF